This entry describes one TCR beta chain. Per the study methods: Nucleated cell counts were estimated from reference gene primer amplification. Profiled with immunoSEQ multiplex PCR; TCRdb holds only in-frame clones, not every one. That table is the source of V, J and clone size, and D and trimming were worked out from the DNA. The sample carries 120,000 to 150,000 clones, approximately 80% recorded once. The entry originates in a study of blood T cell repertoires in COVID-19. Study details: Researchers got acute and convalescent COVID-19 samples from the United States, Italy and Spain. The analysed material was cDNA or gDNA that came from T cells, B-cell-depleted T cells, or PBMCs.

V was clipped by 0 bases and J by 0 bases, with 7 bases between them. The CDR3 length is 15 residues. Germline CDR1 reads SGDLS; CDR2 reads YYNGEE. Input material: peripheral blood. The source of this sequence is a man between 60 and 75 years old with active or convalescent COVID-19. V and J are TRBV9 and TRBJ1-3; unclear D gene. The CDR3 nucleotides are TGTGCCAGCAGCGTAGTGCCAGTCTCTGGAAACACCATATATTTT. It specifies CASSVVPVSGNTIYF.